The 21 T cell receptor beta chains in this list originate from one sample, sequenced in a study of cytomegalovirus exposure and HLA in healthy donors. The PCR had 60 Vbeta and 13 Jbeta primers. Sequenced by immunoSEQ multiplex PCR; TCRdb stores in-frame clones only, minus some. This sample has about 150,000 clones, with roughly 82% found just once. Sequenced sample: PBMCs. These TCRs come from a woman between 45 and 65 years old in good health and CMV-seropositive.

DNA for the CDR3: TGCGCCAGCAGCATTAGCGGGGGGGCCAGGGAGACCCAGTACTTC. It specifies CASSISGGARETQYF. V usage is TRBV5-1 and J usage is TRBJ2-5; TRBD2 matches at 11 bases. The V gene's germline CDR1 is SGHRS and CDR2 YFSETQ. CDR3 size: 15 residues. V shed 4 bases and J 5 bases; nucleotides not matched to a gene: 7.

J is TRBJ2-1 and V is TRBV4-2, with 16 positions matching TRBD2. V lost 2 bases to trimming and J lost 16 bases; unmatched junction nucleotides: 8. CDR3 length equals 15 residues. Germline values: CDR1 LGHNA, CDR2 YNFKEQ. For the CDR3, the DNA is TGTGCCAGCAGCCAATCCGTTGGGACTAGCGGGGGGGCCTTCTTC. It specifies CASSQSVGTSGGAFF.

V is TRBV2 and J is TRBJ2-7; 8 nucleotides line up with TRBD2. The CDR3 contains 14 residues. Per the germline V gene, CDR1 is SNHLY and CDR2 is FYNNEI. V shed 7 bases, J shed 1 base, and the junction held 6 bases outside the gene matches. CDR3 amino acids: CASTSSGRSYEQYF. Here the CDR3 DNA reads TGTGCCAGCACCTCTAGCGGGCGGTCCTACGAGCAGTACTTC. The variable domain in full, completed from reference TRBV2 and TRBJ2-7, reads EPEVTQTPSHQVTQMGQEVILRCVPISNHLYFYWYRQILGQKVEFLVSFYNNEISEKSEIFDDQFSVERPDGSNFTLKIRSTKLEDSAMYFCASTSSGRSYEQYFGPGTRLTVT.

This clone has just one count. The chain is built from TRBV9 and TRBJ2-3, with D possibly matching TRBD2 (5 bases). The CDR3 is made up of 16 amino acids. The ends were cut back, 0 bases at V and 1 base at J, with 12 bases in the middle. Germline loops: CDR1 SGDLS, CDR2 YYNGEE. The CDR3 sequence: CASSVAGIGGTDTQYF. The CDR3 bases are TGTGCCAGCAGCGTAGCCGGGATCGGGGGCACAGATACGCAGTATTTT.

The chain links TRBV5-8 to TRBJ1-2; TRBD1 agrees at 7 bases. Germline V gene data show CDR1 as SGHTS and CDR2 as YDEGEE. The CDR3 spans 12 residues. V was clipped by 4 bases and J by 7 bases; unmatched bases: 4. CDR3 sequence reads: CASSRGQFGYTF. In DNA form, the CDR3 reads TGTGCCAGCAGCCGGGGACAGTTTGGCTACACCTTC.

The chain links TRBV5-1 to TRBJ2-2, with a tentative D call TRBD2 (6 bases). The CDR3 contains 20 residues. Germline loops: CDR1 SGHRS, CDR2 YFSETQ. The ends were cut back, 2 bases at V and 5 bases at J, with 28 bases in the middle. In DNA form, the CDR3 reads TGCGCCAGCAGCTTAGGCCCGATTCGGCCACCGCCCCGGGGGACCGGGGAGCTGTTTTTT. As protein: CASSLGPIRPPPRGTGELFF.

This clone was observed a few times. The CDR3 region is CASDVRDNSPLHF. In nucleotides, the CDR3 is TGTGCCAGCGATGTCAGGGATAATTCACCCCTCCACTTT. This chain links TRBV6-1 with TRBJ1-6; TRBD1 might be the D (5 bases). The CDR3 spans 13 residues. Trimming took off 8 bases at V and 5 bases at J, with 10 bases between the two ends. Germline CDR1 reads MNHNS; CDR2 reads SASEGT.

DNA for the CDR3: TGCGCCAGCAGCTTGGGAGGGGGCCGCACAGATACGCAGTATTTT. As protein: CASSLGGGRTDTQYF. The genes are TRBV5-1 and TRBJ2-3, with 7 bases matching TRBD1. The CDR3 has 15 amino acids. The J segment lost 1 base and the V segment lost 0 bases, leaving 2 bases of the junction unmatched. Germline CDR1 reads SGHRS; CDR2 reads YFSETQ.

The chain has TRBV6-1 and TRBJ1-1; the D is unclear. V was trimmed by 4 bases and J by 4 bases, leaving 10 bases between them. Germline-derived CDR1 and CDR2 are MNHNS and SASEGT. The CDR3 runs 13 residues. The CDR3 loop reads CASSGGRVTEAFF. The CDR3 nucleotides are TGTGCCAGCAGTGGAGGGCGTGTCACTGAAGCTTTCTTT.

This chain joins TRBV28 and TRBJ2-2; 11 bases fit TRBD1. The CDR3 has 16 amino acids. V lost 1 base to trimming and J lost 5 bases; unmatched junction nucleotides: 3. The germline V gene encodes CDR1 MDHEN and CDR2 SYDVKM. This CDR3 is CASSLLGTGGTGELFF. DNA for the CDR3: TGTGCCAGCAGTTTATTGGGGACAGGGGGTACCGGGGAGCTGTTTTTT.

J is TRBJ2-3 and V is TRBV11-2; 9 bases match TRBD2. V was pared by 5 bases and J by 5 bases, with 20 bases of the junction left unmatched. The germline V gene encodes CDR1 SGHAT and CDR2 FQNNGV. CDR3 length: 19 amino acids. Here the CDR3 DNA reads TGTGCCAGCAGCCAAGGCGCTAGCGGGGCCCCCCAGTCCGGAGATACGCAGTATTTT. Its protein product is CASSQGASGAPQSGDTQYF.

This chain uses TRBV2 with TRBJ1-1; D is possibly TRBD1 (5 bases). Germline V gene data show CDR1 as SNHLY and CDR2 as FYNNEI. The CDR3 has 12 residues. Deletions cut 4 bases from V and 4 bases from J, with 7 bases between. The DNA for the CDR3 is TGTGCCAGCAGTGTCAGGGTCACTGAAGCTTTCTTT. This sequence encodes CASSVRVTEAFF.

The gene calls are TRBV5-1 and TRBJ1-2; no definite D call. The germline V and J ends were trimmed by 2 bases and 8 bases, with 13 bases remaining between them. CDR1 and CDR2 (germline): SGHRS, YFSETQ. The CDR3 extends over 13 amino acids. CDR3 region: CASSLEGNWGYTF. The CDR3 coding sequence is TGCGCCAGCAGCTTAGAGGGAAATTGGGGCTACACCTTC.

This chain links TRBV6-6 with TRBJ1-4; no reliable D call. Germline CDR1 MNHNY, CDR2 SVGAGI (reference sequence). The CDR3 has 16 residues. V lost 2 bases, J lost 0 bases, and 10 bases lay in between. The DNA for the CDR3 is TGTGCCAGCAGTTACGGGTCTACAGCAACTAATGAAAAACTGTTTTTT. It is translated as CASSYGSTATNEKLFF.

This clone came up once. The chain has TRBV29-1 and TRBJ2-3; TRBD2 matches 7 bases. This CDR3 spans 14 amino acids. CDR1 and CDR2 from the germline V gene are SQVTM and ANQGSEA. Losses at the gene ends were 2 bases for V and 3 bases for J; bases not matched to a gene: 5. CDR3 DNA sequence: TGCAGCGTTGAACCGGGGGGACGAACAGATACGCAGTATTTT. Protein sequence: CSVEPGGRTDTQYF.

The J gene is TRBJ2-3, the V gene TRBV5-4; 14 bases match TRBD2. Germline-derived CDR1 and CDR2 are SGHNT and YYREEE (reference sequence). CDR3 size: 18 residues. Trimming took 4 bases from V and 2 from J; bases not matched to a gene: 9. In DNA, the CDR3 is TGTGCCAGCAGCCATACCGGGACTAGCGGGGGAGCCACAGATACGCAGTATTTT. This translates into CASSHTGTSGGATDTQYF.

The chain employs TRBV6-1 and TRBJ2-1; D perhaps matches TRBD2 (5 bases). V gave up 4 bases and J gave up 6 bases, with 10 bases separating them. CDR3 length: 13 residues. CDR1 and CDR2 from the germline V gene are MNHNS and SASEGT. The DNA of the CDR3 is TGTGCCAGCAGTGGGACTGTCAGCAATGAGCAGTTCTTC. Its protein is CASSGTVSNEQFF.

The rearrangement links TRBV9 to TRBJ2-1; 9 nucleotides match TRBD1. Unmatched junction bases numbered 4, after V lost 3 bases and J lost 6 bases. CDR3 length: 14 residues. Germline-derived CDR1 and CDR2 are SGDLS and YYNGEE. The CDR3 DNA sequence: TGTGCCAGCAGCGGGACAGGGGAACTCAATGAGCAGTTCTTC. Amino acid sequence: CASSGTGELNEQFF.

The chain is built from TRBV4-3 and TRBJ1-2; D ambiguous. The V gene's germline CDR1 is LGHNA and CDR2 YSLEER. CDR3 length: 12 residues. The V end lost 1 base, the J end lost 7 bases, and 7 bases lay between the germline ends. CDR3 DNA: TGCGCCAGCAGCCAAGGTACTGTTGGCTACACCTTC. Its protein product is CASSQGTVGYTF.

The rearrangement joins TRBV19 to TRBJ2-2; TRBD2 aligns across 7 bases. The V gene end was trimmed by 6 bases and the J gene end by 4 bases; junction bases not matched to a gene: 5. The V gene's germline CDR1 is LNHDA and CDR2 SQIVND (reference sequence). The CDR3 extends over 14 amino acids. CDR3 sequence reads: CASRSGGGTGELFF. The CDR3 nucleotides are TGTGCCAGTAGAAGTGGCGGGGGCACCGGGGAGCTGTTTTTT. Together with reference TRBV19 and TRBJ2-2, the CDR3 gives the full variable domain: DGGITQSPKYLFRKEGQNVTLSCEQNLNHDAMYWYRQDPGQGLRLIYYSQIVNDFQKGDIAEGYSVSREKKESFPLTVTSAQKNPTAFYLCASRSGGGTGELFFGEGSRLTVL.

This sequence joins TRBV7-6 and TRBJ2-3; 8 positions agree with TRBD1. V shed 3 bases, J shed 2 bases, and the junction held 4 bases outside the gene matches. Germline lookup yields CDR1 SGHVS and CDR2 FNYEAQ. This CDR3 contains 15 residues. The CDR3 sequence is CASSFRDRNTDTQYF. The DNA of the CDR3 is TGTGCCAGCAGCTTCCGGGACAGGAACACAGATACGCAGTATTTT.